This TCR beta chain was captured in a study of cytomegalovirus exposure and HLA in healthy donors. The PCR made use of 60 Vbeta and 13 Jbeta primers. Profiled with immunoSEQ multiplex PCR; TCRdb holds only in-frame clones, not every one. The table records roughly 100,000 clones, over 12% of them present only once. Broader study findings: Earlier analysis found most TCR beta V segments productive about 87% or about 30% of the time. A later analysis linked a missense variant in DCLRE1C to the trimming of TCR beta V and J genes.

This clone was counted between two and nine times. As yet, its antigen is unknown. CDR1 and CDR2 from the germline V gene are SGHRS and YFSETQ. Trimming took 4 bases from V and 6 from J, leaving 17 bases between them. This CDR3 spans 14 amino acids. This chain joins TRBV5-1 and TRBJ2-7; a weak D match, TRBD2 (6 bases). The receptor was derived from a female donor in good health and CMV-seronegative. Sequenced input: PBMCs. CDR3: CASSQLAGGGEQYF. The CDR3 DNA is TGCGCCAGCAGCCAGTTGGCCGGGGGAGGCGAGCAGTACTTC.